This TCR beta chain was captured in a study of blood T cell repertoires in COVID-19. Study-level information: Samples representing acute and convalescent COVID-19 were sourced from the United States, Italy and Spain. T cells, B-cell-depleted T cells, or PBMCs provided the cDNA or gDNA that served as material.

As processed by the authors: Estimated nucleated cell counts came from reference gene primer amplification. TCRdb's copy holds only in-frame clones and misses some; the assay was immunoSEQ multiplex PCR. That table furnishes V, J and clone size, whereas the DNA furnished D and trimming. Of around 260,000 clones in the sample, approximately 81% were seen once. CDR3 length equals 14 residues. Looked up from germline, CDR1 is LNHDA and CDR2 is SQIVND (reference sequence). The V gene end was trimmed by 3 bases and the J gene end by 9 bases; junction bases not matched to a gene: 7. The receptor was isolated from a man in his 60s with acute or convalescent COVID-19. Sequencing was done on a sample of peripheral blood. The chain recombines TRBV19 with TRBJ2-1, with TRBD2 matching 8 bases. The CDR3 bases are TGTGCCAGTAGTATGCAGCGGGAGTTGAGTGAGCAGTTCTTC. Amino acids: CASSMQRELSEQFF.